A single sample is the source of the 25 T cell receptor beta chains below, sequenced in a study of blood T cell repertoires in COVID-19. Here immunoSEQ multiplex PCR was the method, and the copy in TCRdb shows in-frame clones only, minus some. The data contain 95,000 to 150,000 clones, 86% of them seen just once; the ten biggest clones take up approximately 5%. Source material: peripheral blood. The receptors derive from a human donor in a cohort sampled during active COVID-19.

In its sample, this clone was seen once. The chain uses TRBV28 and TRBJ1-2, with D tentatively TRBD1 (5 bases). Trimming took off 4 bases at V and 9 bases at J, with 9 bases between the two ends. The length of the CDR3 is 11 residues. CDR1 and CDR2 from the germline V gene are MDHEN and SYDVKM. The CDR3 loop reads CASSSGVRYTF. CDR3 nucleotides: TGTGCCAGCAGTTCGGGGGTTCGCTACACCTTC.

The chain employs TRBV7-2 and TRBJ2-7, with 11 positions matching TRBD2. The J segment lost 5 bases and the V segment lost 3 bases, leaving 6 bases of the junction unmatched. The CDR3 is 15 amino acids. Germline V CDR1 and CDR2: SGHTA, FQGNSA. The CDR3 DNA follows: TGTGCCAGCAGCTTCGAAATGACTAGCGGGGACGAGCAGTACTTC. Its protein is CASSFEMTSGDEQYF. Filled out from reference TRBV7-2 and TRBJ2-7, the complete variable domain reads GAGVSQSPSNKVTEKGKDVELRCDPISGHTALYWYRQSLGQGLEFLIYFQGNSAPDKSGLPSDRFSAERTGGSVSTLTIQRTQQEDSAVYLCASSFEMTSGDEQYFGPGTRLTVT.

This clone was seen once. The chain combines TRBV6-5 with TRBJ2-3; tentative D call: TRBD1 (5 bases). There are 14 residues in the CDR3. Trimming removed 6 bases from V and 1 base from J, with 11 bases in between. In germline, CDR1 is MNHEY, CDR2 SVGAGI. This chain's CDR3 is CASSNARGTDTQYF. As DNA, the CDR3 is TGTGCCAGCAGCAACGCCAGGGGCACAGATACGCAGTATTTT.

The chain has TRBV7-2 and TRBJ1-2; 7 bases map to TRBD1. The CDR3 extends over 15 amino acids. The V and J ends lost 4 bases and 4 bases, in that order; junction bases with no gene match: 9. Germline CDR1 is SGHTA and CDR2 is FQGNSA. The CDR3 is CASSSKTGFGYGYTF. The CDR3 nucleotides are TGTGCCAGCAGCTCCAAGACAGGGTTCGGCTATGGCTACACCTTC.

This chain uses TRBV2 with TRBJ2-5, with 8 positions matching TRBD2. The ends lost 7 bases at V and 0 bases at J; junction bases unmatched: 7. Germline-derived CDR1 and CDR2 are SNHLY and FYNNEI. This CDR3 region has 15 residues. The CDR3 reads CASTPLAGHQETQYF. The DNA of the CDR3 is TGTGCCAGCACCCCCCTAGCGGGTCACCAAGAGACCCAGTACTTC.

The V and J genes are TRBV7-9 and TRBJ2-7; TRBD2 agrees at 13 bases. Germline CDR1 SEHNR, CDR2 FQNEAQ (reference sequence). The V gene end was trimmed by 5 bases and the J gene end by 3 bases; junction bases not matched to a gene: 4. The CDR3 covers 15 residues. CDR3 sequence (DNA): TGTGCCAGCAGCCGCGGACTAGCGGGAGACTACGAGCAGTACTTC. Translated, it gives CASSRGLAGDYEQYF.

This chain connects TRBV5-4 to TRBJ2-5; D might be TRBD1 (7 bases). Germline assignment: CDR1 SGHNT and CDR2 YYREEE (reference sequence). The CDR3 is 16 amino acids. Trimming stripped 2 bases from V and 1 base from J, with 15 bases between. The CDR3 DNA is TGTGCCAGCAGCTTCGGAGGGGGCGTTATCCAAGAGACCCAGTACTTC. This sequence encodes CASSFGGGVIQETQYF.

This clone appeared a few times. In DNA, the CDR3 is TGTGCCAGCAGCGTAGGCATAAGCGAGTTTCAAGAGACCCAGTACTTC. Protein product: CASSVGISEFQETQYF. The chain carries TRBV9 and TRBJ2-5, with D uncertain. Per the germline V gene, CDR1 is SGDLS and CDR2 is YYNGEE. V gave up 0 bases and J gave up 2 bases, with 14 bases separating them. This CDR3 is built from 16 residues.

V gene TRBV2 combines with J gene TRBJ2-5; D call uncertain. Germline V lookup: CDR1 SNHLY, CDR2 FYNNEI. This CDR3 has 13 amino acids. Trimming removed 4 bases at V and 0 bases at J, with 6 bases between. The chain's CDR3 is CASSGRNQETQYF. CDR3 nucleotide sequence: TGTGCCAGCAGTGGCAGAAACCAAGAGACCCAGTACTTC.

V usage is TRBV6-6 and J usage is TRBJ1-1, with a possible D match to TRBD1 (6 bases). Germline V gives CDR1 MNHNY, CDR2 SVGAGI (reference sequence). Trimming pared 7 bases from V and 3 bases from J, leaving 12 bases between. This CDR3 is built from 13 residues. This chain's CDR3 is CASTLGQYTEAFF. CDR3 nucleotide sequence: TGTGCCAGCACCCTAGGACAGTACACTGAAGCTTTCTTT.

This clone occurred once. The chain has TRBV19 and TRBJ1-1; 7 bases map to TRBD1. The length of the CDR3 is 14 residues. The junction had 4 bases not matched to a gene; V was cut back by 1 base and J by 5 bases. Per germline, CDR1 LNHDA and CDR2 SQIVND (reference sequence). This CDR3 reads CASSIGRGETEAFF. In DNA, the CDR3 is TGTGCCAGTAGTATAGGCAGGGGGGAGACTGAAGCTTTCTTT.

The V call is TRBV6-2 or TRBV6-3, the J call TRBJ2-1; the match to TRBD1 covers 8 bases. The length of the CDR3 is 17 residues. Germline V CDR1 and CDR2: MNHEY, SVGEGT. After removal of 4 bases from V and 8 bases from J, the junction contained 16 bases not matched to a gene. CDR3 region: CASSSFTRGRGEHEQFF. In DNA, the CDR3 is TGTGCCAGCAGTTCCTTTACCAGGGGGCGCGGGGAACATGAGCAGTTCTTC.

The CDR3 reads CASSQPGQGGNEQFF. CDR3 nucleotide sequence: TGTGCCAGCAGTCAACCGGGACAGGGGGGCAATGAGCAGTTCTTC. The chain is built from TRBV6-2 or TRBV6-3 and TRBJ2-1; 11 positions match TRBD1. Germline assignment: CDR1 MNHEY and CDR2 SVGEGT. The CDR3 is made up of 15 amino acids. Trimming removed 5 bases from V and 6 bases from J; junction bases left unmatched: 6.

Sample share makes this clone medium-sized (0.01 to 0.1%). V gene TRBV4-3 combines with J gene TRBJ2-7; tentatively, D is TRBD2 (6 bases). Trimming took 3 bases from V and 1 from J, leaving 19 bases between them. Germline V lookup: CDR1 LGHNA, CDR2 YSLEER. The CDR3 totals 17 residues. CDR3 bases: TGCGCCAGCAGCCAGAAGGCGGACGGGACTTGGTCCTACGAGCAGTACTTC. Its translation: CASSQKADGTWSYEQYF.

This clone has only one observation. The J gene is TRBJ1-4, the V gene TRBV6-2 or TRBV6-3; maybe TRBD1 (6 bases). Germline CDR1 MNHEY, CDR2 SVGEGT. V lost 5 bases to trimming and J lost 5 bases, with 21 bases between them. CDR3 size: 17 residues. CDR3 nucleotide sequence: TGTGCCAGCAGTAACCTACAGGGACGAAGGGGAAATGAAAAACTGTTTTTT. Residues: CASSNLQGRRGNEKLFF.

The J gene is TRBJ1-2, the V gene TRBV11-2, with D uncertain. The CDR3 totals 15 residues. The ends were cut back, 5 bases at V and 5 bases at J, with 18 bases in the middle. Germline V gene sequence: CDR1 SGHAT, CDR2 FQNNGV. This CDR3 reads CASSLLVPGGYGYTF. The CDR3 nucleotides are TGTGCCAGCAGCCTTTTGGTCCCCGGCGGGTATGGCTACACCTTC.

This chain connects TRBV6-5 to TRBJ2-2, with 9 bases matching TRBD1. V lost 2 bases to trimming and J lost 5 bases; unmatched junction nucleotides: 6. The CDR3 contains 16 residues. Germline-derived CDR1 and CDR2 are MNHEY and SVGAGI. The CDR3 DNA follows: TGTGCCAGCAGTTACGAGGGGACAGGGTCGACCGGGGAGCTGTTTTTT. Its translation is CASSYEGTGSTGELFF.

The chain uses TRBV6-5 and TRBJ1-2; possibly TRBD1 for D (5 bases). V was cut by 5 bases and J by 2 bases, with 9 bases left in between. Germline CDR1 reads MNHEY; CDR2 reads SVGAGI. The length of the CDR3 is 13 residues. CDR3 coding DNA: TGTGCCAGCAGTACCCGACAGAACTATGGCTACACCTTC. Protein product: CASSTRQNYGYTF.

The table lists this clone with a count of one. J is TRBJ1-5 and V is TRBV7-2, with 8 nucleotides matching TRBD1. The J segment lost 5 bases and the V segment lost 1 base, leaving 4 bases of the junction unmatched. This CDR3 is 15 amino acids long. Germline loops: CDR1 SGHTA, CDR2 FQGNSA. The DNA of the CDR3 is TGTGCCAGCAGCTTAGGAACAGGGGGTTATCAGCCCCAGCATTTT. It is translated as CASSLGTGGYQPQHF. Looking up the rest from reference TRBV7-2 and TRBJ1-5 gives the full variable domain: GAGVSQSPSNKVTEKGKDVELRCDPISGHTALYWYRQSLGQGLEFLIYFQGNSAPDKSGLPSDRFSAERTGGSVSTLTIQRTQQEDSAVYLCASSLGTGGYQPQHFGDGTRLSIL.

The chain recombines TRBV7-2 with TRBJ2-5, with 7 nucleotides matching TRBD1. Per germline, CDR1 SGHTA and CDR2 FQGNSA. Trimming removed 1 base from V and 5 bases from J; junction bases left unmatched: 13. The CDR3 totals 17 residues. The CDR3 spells CASSLVFSGTAYETQYF. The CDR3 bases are TGTGCCAGCAGCTTAGTGTTTTCCGGGACAGCCTACGAGACCCAGTACTTC.

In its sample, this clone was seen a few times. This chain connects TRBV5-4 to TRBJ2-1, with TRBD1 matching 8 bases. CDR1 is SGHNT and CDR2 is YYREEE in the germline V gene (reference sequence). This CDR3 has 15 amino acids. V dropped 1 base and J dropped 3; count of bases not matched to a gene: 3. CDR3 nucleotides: TGTGCCAGCAGCTTGCAACAGGGGGACTACAATGAGCAGTTCTTC. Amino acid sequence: CASSLQQGDYNEQFF.

The DNA of the CDR3 is TGTGCCAGCAGACCTGACTACAACAATGAGCAGTTCTTC. It codes for CASRPDYNNEQFF. This chain links TRBV12-3 or TRBV12-4 with TRBJ2-1, with D perhaps matching TRBD2 (5 bases). Trimming stripped 6 bases from V and 5 bases from J, with 11 bases between. The CDR3 sequence is 13 residues long.

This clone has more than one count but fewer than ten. The CDR3 region has the DNA TGTGCCAGCAGTTACTCGATCCTGACTCCTTTAAACACTGAAGCTTTCTTT. Protein: CASSYSILTPLNTEAFF. The chain combines TRBV6-2 or TRBV6-3 with TRBJ1-1; the D is unclear. In germline, CDR1 is MNHEY, CDR2 SVGEGT. Deletions cut 0 bases from V and 2 bases from J, with 16 bases between. The CDR3 loop spans 17 amino acids.

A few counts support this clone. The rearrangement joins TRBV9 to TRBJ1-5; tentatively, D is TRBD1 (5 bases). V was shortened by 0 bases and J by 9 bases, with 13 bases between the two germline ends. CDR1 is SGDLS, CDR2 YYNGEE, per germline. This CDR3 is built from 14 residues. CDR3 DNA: TGTGCCAGCAGCGTAGAGGAGGGGTTTGGGCCCCAGCATTTT. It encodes CASSVEEGFGPQHF.

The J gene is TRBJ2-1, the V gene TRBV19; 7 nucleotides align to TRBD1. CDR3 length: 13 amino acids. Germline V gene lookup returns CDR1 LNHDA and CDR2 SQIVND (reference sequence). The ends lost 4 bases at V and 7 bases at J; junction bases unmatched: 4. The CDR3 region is CASSKTGSNEQFF. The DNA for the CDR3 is TGTGCCAGTAGTAAGACAGGGTCTAATGAGCAGTTCTTC.